Listed below are T cell receptor beta chains from one sample, sequenced in a study of blood T cell repertoires in COVID-19. Clones were read by immunoSEQ multiplex PCR, and TCRdb kept only the in-frame ones, dropping some. The sample holds 350,000 to 400,000 clones; around 87% are singletons and the top ten take roughly 2%. The sample taken for sequencing was PBMCs or T cells enriched from blood (not recorded which). These receptors all come from a man between 40 and 49 years old in a cohort exposed to, infected with or recovered from COVID-19 (not recorded which). Both conserved end residues are part of each CDR3. A D gene is named only where the DNA matches it firmly. Only part of the rows carry a size: once, few, many, or a class if the clone is expanded.

CASSLTEGDEKLFF,TGTGCCAGCAGTCTCACCGAGGGGGATGAAAAACTGTTTTTT,-,TRBJ1-4,14,-,TRBV6-6
CASSPSGQGNNSPLHF,TGTGCCAGCTCGCCTTCGGGACAGGGAAATAATTCACCCCTCCACTTT,TRBD1,TRBJ1-6,16,few,TRBV18
CASSPGTSRLFPHNEQFF,TGTGCCAGCAGCCCAGGGACTAGCCGGTTGTTCCCCCACAATGAGCAGTTCTTC,TRBD2,TRBJ2-1,18,-,TRBV5-6
CASSPDSLYGYTF,TGTGCCAGTAGTCCGGACTCTCTCTATGGCTACACCTTC,-,TRBJ1-2,13,-,TRBV19
CASHVTGGAEAFF,TGTGCCAGTCATGTAACAGGGGGGGCTGAAGCTTTCTTT,TRBD1,TRBJ1-1,13,-,TRBV19
CASSRTGGQGTDGYTF,TGCGCCAGCAGCCGTACTGGGGGACAGGGGACTGATGGCTACACCTTC,TRBD1,TRBJ1-2,16,-,TRBV5-1
CASSQDKNQPQHF,TGTGCCAGCAGTCAGGACAAGAATCAGCCCCAGCATTTT,-,TRBJ1-5,13,few,TRBV27
CASSSTGNSNEKLFF,TGCGCCAGCAGCTCAACAGGGAACTCTAATGAAAAACTGTTTTTT,-,TRBJ1-4,15,-,TRBV5-1
CASSESQGFGANVLTF,TGCGCCAGCAGTGAGTCCCAGGGTTTTGGGGCCAACGTCCTGACTTTC,-,TRBJ2-6,16,-,TRBV10-1
CASSLAGGSVEKLFF,TGCGCCAGCAGCTTGGCCGGGGGGTCTGTTGAAAAACTGTTTTTT,-,TRBJ1-4,15,few,TRBV5-1
CASSLPSEGGIQYF,TGTGCCAGCAGTTTGCCCTCCGAGGGCGGCATTCAGTACTTC,-,TRBJ2-4,14,-,TRBV28
CASFRDRGNKAGELFF,TGTGCCAGCTTCCGGGACAGGGGGAATAAGGCCGGGGAGCTGTTTTTT,TRBD1,TRBJ2-2,16,few,TRBV2
CASAGQGSGNTIYF,TGTGCCAGCGCCGGACAGGGTTCTGGAAACACCATATATTTT,TRBD1,TRBJ1-3,14,-,TRBV2
CASSPGLNSPLHF,TGTGCCAGTAGTCCGGGACTAAATTCACCCCTCCACTTT,-,TRBJ1-6,13,-,TRBV19
CASAEREGSYEQYF,TGTGCCAGCGCCGAGCGGGAAGGCTCCTACGAGCAGTACTTC,TRBD2,TRBJ2-7,14,few,TRBV27
CAWTSGETQYF,TGTGCCTGGACTTCGGGAGAGACCCAGTACTTC,-,TRBJ2-5,11,-,TRBV30
CASSPPGAATEAFF,TGTGCCAGCTCACCACCGGGGGCAGCCACTGAAGCTTTCTTT,-,TRBJ1-1,14,-,TRBV18
CASSQVEREGNEQFF,TGTGCCAGCAGCCAAGTCGAGCGGGAGGGCAATGAGCAGTTCTTC,TRBD2,TRBJ2-1,15,-,TRBV3-1/TRBV3-2
CASSLGGLGHGELFF,TGCGCCAGCAGCTTGGGAGGGCTTGGTCACGGGGAGCTGTTTTTT,-,TRBJ2-2,15,-,TRBV5-1
CASTLDRVSYEQYF,TGTGCCAGCACCTTAGACAGGGTCTCCTACGAGCAGTACTTC,TRBD1,TRBJ2-7,14,once,TRBV6-5
CASSPLRAGGSYNEQFF,TGTGCCAGCTCACCATTACGAGCGGGAGGGTCCTACAATGAGCAGTTCTTC,TRBD2,TRBJ2-1,17,-,TRBV18
CASSPILTGKRTNEKLFF,TGTGCCAGCAGTCCCATCCTTACAGGAAAACGAACTAATGAAAAACTGTTTTTT,-,TRBJ1-4,18,-,TRBV27
CASSEPNTNNEQFF,TGTGCCAGCAGTGAACCAAACACGAACAATGAGCAGTTCTTC,-,TRBJ2-1,14,-,TRBV6-1
CASSPGQMNTGELFF,TGTGCCAGCTCACCAGGACAGATGAACACCGGGGAGCTGTTTTTT,-,TRBJ2-2,15,-,TRBV18
CASSSAGRLGTEAFF,TGTGCCAGCAGTTCCGCGGGCAGGCTTGGAACTGAAGCTTTCTTT,-,TRBJ1-1,15,-,TRBV6-6
CASSPPGRDEQFF,TGTGCCAGCTCACCACCGGGGAGGGATGAGCAGTTCTTC,TRBD2,TRBJ2-1,13,-,TRBV18
CASSLRFQGSGEQYF,TGCGCCAGCAGCTTGAGGTTTCAGGGATCAGGCGAGCAGTACTTC,-,TRBJ2-7,15,-,TRBV5-1
CASSRDGHSNQPQHF,TGTGCCAGCAGCAGAGACGGACATAGCAATCAGCCCCAGCATTTT,-,TRBJ1-5,15,-,TRBV9
CASSPRLHSTYGYTF,TGTGCCAGCAGTCCACGATTGCACAGTACATATGGCTACACCTTC,-,TRBJ1-2,15,-,TRBV6-5